This T cell receptor (beta chain) came from a study of blood T cell repertoires in COVID-19. Per germline, CDR1 SEHNR and CDR2 FQNEAQ (reference sequence). The CDR3 has 15 amino acids. The ends lost 6 bases at V and 6 bases at J; junction bases unmatched: 9. TCRdb's table, derived via immunoSEQ multiplex PCR, lists solely in-frame clones and lacks some. The table records 250,000 to 300,000 clones, roughly 86% of them present only once. While infection was still active, Seattle patients were enrolled and then followed longitudinally. Sequenced: peripheral blood. This chain joins TRBV7-9 and TRBJ2-7, with TRBD2 matching 12 bases. The sequence was obtained from a woman aged 30 to 39 with COVID-19, enrolled during active disease. Here the CDR3 DNA reads TGTGCCAGCAGTGCTAGCGGGGGGGGAGGCTCCGAGCAGTACTTC. This codes for CASSASGGGGSEQYF.